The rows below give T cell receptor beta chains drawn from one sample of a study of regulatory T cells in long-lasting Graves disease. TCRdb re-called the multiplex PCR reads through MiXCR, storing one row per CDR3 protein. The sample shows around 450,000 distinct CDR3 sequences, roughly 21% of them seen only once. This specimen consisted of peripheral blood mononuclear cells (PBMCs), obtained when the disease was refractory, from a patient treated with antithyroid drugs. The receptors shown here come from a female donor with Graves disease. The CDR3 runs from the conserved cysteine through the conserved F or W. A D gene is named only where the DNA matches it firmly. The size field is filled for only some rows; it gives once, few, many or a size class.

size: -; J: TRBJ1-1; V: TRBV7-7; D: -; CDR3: CASSFGMGTEAFF; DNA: TGTGCTAGCAGCTTCGGGATGGGCACTGAAGCTTTCTTT
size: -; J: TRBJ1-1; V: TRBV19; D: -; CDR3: CATRWGTEAFF; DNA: TGTGCCACCCGTTGGGGGACTGAAGCTTTCTTT
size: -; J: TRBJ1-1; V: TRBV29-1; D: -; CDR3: CSVEALLNTEAFF; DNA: TGCAGCGTTGAAGCCCTCCTGAACACTGAAGCTTTCTTT
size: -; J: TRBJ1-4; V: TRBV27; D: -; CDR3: CASGVTTNEKLFF; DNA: TGTGCCAGCGGGGTCACAACTAATGAAAAACTGTTTTTT
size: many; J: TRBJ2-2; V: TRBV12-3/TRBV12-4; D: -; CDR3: CASSFGPRSGELFF; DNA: TGTGCCAGCAGTTTTGGGCCAAGGAGCGGGGAGCTGTTTTTT
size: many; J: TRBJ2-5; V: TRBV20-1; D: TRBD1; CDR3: CSALATGDRRETQYF; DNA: TGCAGTGCCCTAGCTACAGGGGACCGCCGGGAGACCCAGTACTTC
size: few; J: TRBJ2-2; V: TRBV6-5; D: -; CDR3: CASSYPTPATGELFF; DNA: TGTGCCAGCAGTTACCCGACGCCAGCAACCGGGGAGCTGTTTTTT
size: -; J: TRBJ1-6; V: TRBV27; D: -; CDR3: CASSSQSSHNSPLHF; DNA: TGTGCCAGCAGTTCTCAGAGCTCCCATAATTCACCCCTCCACTTT
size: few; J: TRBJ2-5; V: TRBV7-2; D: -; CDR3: CASSSGTQMWTQYF; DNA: TGTGCCAGCAGCTCCGGGACCCAGATGTGGACCCAGTACTTC
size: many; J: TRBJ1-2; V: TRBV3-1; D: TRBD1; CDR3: CASSHGQGGYTF; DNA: TGTGCCAGCAGCCACGGACAGGGCGGCTACACCTTC
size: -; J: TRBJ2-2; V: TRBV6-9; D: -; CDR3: CASSYYRSANTGELFF; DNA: TGTGCCAGCAGTTACTACAGGTCCGCGAACACCGGGGAGCTGTTTTTT
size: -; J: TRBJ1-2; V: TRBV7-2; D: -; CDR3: CASSYRALGHYGYTF; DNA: TGTGCCAGCAGCTACCGGGCCCTGGGCCACTATGGCTACACCTTC
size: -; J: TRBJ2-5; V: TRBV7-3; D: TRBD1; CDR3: CASSLTGQGQETQYF; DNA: TGTGCCAGCAGCTTAACAGGACAGGGGCAAGAGACCCAGTACTTC
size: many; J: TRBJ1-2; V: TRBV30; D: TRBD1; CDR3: CAYEQGATIYTF; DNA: TGTGCCTACGAACAGGGGGCCACCATCTACACCTTC
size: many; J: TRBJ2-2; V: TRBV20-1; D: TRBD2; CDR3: CSARPVGTSGRMELFF; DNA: TGCAGTGCTAGACCCGTCGGGACTAGCGGGAGGATGGAGCTGTTTTTT
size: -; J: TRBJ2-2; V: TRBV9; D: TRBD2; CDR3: CASSVDSGRGTGELFF; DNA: TGTGCCAGCAGCGTAGATAGCGGGAGGGGCACCGGGGAGCTGTTTTTT
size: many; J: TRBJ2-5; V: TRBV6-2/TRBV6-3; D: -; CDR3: CASSYFGGETQYF; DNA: TGTGCCAGCAGTTACTTTGGGGGAGAGACCCAGTACTTC
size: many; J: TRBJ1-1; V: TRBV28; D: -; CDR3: CASSLFREAFF; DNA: TGTGCCAGCAGTTTATTCCGGGAAGCTTTCTTT
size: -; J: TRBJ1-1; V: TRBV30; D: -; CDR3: CAQDGGGERAFF; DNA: TGTGCCCAAGATGGGGGAGGGGAACGAGCTTTCTTT
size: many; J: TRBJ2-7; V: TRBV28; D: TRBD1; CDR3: CASSLTGGLYEQYF; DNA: TGTGCCAGCAGTTTAACAGGGGGCCTCTACGAGCAGTACTTC
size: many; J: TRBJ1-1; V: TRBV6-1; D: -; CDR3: CASREGPEAFF; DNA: TGTGCCAGCAGGGAGGGTCCTGAAGCTTTCTTT
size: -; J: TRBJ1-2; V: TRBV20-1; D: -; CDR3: CSAYTGIYYGYTF; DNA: TGCAGTGCTTATACCGGGATCTACTATGGCTACACCTTC
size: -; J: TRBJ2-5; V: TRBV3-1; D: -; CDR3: CASSQASQETRCF; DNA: TGTGCCAGCAGCCAAGCCAGTCAAGAGACCCGGTGCTTC
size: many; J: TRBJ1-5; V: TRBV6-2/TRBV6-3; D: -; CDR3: CASSFTGRNQPQHF; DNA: TGTGCCAGCAGTTTCACCGGGCGCAATCAGCCCCAGCATTTT
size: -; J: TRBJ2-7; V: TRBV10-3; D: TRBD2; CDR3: CAISEGTTYYEQYF; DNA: TGTGCCATCAGTGAAGGGACTACCTACTACGAGCAGTACTTC
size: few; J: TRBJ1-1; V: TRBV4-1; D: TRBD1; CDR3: CASSQDLGTVVTEAFF; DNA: TGCGCCAGCAGCCAAGATCTTGGGACAGTCGTCACTGAAGCTTTCTTT
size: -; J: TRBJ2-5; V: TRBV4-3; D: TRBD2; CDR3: CASSQGTLAGVGETQYF; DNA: TGCGCCAGCAGCCAAGGAACACTAGCGGGAGTCGGGGAGACCCAGTACTTC
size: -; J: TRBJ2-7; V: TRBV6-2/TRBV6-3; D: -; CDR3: CASSPASSSSYEQYF; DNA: TGTGCCAGCAGTCCCGCGAGCTCTAGCTCCTACGAGCAGTACTTC
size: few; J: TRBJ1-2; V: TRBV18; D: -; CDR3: CASSFEYGIGYTF; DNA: TGTGCCAGCTCTTTCGAATACGGGATCGGCTACACCTTC
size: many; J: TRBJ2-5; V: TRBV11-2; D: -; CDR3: CASSLDLAPSETQYF; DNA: TGTGCCAGCAGCTTAGATTTGGCCCCTTCAGAGACCCAGTACTTC
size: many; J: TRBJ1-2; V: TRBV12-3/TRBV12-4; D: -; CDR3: CASSLVGSLLPYGYTF; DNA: TGTGCCAGCAGTTTAGTAGGTAGTCTGCTCCCGTATGGCTACACCTTC
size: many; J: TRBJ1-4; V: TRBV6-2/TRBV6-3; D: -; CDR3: CASSVRTGENEKLFF; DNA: TGTGCCAGCAGTGTCCGGACGGGAGAGAATGAAAAACTGTTTTTT
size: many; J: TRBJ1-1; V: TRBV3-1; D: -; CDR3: CASSQVVESEAFF; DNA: TGTGCCAGCAGCCAAGTCGTAGAGAGTGAAGCTTTCTTT
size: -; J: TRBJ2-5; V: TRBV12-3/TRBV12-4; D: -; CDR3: CASSFSQTQYF; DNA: TGTGCCAGCAGTTTTAGTCAGACCCAGTACTTC
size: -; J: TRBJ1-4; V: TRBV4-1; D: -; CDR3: CASRPWGGRMSNEKLFF; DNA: TGCGCCAGCCGACCCTGGGGGGGGCGAATGAGTAATGAAAAACTGTTTTTT
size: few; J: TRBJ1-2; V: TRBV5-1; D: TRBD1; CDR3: CASSSGTATYGYTF; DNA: TGCGCCAGCAGCTCTGGGACAGCTACATATGGCTACACCTTC
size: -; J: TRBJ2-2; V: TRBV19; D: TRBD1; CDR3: CASSITGGAAGELFF; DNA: TGTGCCAGTAGTATAACAGGGGGCGCCGCCGGGGAGCTGTTTTTT
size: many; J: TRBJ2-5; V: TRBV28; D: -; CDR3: CASSFAGNGEETQYF; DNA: TGTGCCAGCAGTTTTGCCGGGAATGGCGAAGAGACCCAGTACTTC
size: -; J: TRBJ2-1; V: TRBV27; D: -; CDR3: CASSFGAGYNEQFF; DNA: TGTGCCAGCAGTTTCGGGGCAGGGTACAATGAGCAGTTCTTC
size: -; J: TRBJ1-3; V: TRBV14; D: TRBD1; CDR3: CASSQGGQAYGNTIYF; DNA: TGTGCCAGCAGCCAAGGGGGACAGGCGTACGGAAACACCATATATTTT
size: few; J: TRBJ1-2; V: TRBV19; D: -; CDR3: CASSIDHVGAGYGYTF; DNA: TGTGCCAGTAGTATAGATCACGTGGGCGCGGGGTATGGCTACACCTTC
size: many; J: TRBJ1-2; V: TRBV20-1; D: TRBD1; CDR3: CSASPGQGANYGYTF; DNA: TGCAGTGCTAGCCCTGGGCAGGGGGCTAACTATGGCTACACCTTC
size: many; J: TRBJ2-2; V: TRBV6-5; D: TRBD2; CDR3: CASSYARLAGDTGELFF; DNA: TGTGCCAGCAGTTACGCACGACTAGCGGGAGACACCGGGGAGCTGTTTTTT
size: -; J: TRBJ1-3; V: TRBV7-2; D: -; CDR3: CASSFDGFSGNTIYF; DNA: TGTGCCAGCAGCTTCGACGGATTCTCTGGAAACACCATATATTTT
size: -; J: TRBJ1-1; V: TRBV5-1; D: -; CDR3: CASSSGYGEVNTEAFF; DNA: TGCGCCAGCAGCTCAGGCTACGGGGAGGTGAACACTGAAGCTTTCTTT
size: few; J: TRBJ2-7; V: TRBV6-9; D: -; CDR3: CASSSLDEQYF; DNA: TGTGCCAGCAGTTCTTTGGACGAGCAGTACTTC
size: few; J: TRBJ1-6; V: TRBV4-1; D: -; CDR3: CASSQGLSSPLHF; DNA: TGCGCCAGCAGCCAGGGACTATCTTCACCCCTCCACTTT
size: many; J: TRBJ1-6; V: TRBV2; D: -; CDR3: CASSDGQSNSPLHF; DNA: TGTGCCAGCAGTGACGGCCAGAGTAATTCACCCCTCCACTTT